Listed below are T cell receptor beta chains from one sample, sequenced in a study of T-cell memory formation after mild COVID-19. One entry per CDR3 protein results from TCRdb running MiXCR on the 5' RACE reads. The sample has fewer than 250,000 distinct CDR3 sequences, approximately 15% seen once. Sequenced: PBMCs or a T cell subset sorted from them (not recorded which). These receptors were taken from an adult woman who had mild COVID-19 (a few samples of this study predate the infection). Cell type and time point are not known. The CDR3 runs from the conserved cysteine through the conserved F or W. The D gene is left open where the match is weak. The size of a clone is reported for some rows only, either as once, few or many, or as a class for expanded clones.

j_call	v_call	clone_size	d_call	cdr3_nt	cdr3_aa
TRBJ2-7	TRBV6-5	-	TRBD1	TGTGCCAGCAGGACAGGGGGGGCATACGAGCAGTACTTC	CASRTGGAYEQYF
TRBJ2-3	TRBV29-1	many	TRBD1	TGCAGCGTCGGGGACAGGGACACGCAGTATTTT	CSVGDRDTQYF
TRBJ2-7	TRBV7-8	few	-	TGTGCCAGCAGCTTAGAGCGCTACGAGCAGTACTTC	CASSLERYEQYF
TRBJ1-2	TRBV29-1	-	TRBD1	TGCAGCATTCTCCGGACAGGCGACTATGGCTACACCTTC	CSILRTGDYGYTF
TRBJ1-1	TRBV12-3/TRBV12-4	-	TRBD1	TGTGCCAGCAGTTTAGGACAGGGAAGGAGGAACACTGAAGCTTTCTTT	CASSLGQGRRNTEAFF
TRBJ1-3	TRBV30	-	-	TGTGCCTGGAGTGTAGTCGGGCGGCCTGGAAACACCATATATTTT	CAWSVVGRPGNTIYF
TRBJ1-2	TRBV18	few	TRBD1	TGTGCCAGCTCACCACGTCCCCACACCCGGACAGGGGGCTATGGCTACACCTTC	CASSPRPHTRTGGYGYTF
TRBJ1-5	TRBV7-9	-	-	TGTGCCAGCAGCTTAGTTGGGACTGGCAATCAGCCCCAGCATTTT	CASSLVGTGNQPQHF
TRBJ1-2	TRBV27	-	-	TGTGCCAGCAGTTTAGACCGGCGAGGCTATGGCTACACCTTC	CASSLDRRGYGYTF
TRBJ1-3	TRBV7-6	few	-	TGTGCCAGCAGCTTAAGGCAGCCTGGAAACACCATATATTTT	CASSLRQPGNTIYF
TRBJ2-6	TRBV2	few	-	TGTGCCAGGGGCGCCGTCCCGGGGGCCAACGTCCTGACTTTC	CARGAVPGANVLTF
TRBJ2-5	TRBV18	-	TRBD2	TGTGCCAGCTCACCAGTCGGACTAGCGGAAGAGACCCAGTACTTC	CASSPVGLAEETQYF
TRBJ2-7	TRBV9	few	TRBD2	TGTGCCAGCAGCCGTAGAGCGGGGGAAGGCTCCTACGAGCAGTACTTC	CASSRRAGEGSYEQYF
TRBJ1-4	TRBV5-6	-	-	TGTGCCAGCAGCTTGGCCCCGGCGGAGGGGGAAAAACTGTTTTTT	CASSLAPAEGEKLFF
TRBJ1-3	TRBV5-5	-	-	TGTGCCAGCAGCTTTGGGGGCGGTGGAAACACCATATATTTT	CASSFGGGGNTIYF
TRBJ2-3	TRBV2	-	-	TGTGCCAGCAGTGCGAGAATTGTAAGCACAGATACGCAGTATTTT	CASSARIVSTDTQYF
TRBJ2-1	TRBV24-1	-	-	TGTGCCACCAGTGATCCCCGGGGTGGGAGACTCAATGAGCAGTTCTTC	CATSDPRGGRLNEQFF